Shown below are 18 T cell receptor beta chains from a single sample sequenced in a study of blood T cell repertoires in COVID-19. Measured with immunoSEQ multiplex PCR; TCRdb has only the in-frame clones, and not every one. The sample yields about 130,000 clones, 79% seen once. The sequenced sample was peripheral blood. These TCRs come from a man aged 35-49 years with active or convalescent COVID-19.

This sequence joins TRBV14 and TRBJ2-2; TRBD2 agrees at 8 bases. V lost 8 bases to trimming and J lost 4 bases; unmatched junction nucleotides: 9. CDR1 SGHDN and CDR2 FVKESK come from the germline V gene. This CDR3 comprises 15 residues. The DNA of the CDR3 is TGTGCCAGCGTCTACGGGGGGGACTGCACCGGGGAGCTGTTTTTT. This translates into CASVYGGDCTGELFF.

In this sample, this clone turned up many times. This rearrangement joins TRBV5-1 to TRBJ2-2; tentatively, D is TRBD2 (5 bases). Germline V lookup: CDR1 SGHRS, CDR2 YFSETQ. The CDR3 spans 16 residues. Between the trimmed V and J ends, which lost 5 bases and 6 bases, there was a span of 20 bases. CDR3 coding DNA: TGCGCCAGCAGTTCTCCCGTCTCCACGGAGGCCGGGGAGCTGTTTTTT. It codes for CASSSPVSTEAGELFF.

The chain links TRBV5-1 to TRBJ1-1, with 9 bases that match TRBD1. Unmatched junction bases numbered 8, after V lost 4 bases and J lost 4 bases. The CDR3 has 15 residues. CDR1 is SGHRS and CDR2 is YFSETQ in the germline V gene. CDR3 sequence (DNA): TGCGCCAGCAGCGGAAGGACAGGGGCAACCACTGAAGCTTTCTTT. Translating gives CASSGRTGATTEAFF.

This chain connects TRBV18 to TRBJ1-2; 8 positions agree with TRBD1. Trimming removed 6 bases from V and 4 bases from J; junction bases left unmatched: 7. This CDR3 contains 14 residues. Germline values: CDR1 KGHSH, CDR2 LQKENI. CDR3 in amino acids: CASSMAGGGYGYTF. CDR3 nucleotide sequence: TGTGCCAGCTCGATGGCAGGGGGCGGCTATGGCTACACCTTC.

This clone appeared a few times. The chain recombines TRBV11-2 with TRBJ1-3; TRBD1 matches at 9 bases. The CDR3 sequence is 16 residues long. Germline CDR1 SGHAT, CDR2 FQNNGV. Losses at the gene ends were 3 bases for V and 3 bases for J; bases not matched to a gene: 6. The chain's CDR3 is CASSFSTGGNGNTIYF. The CDR3, as DNA: TGTGCCAGCAGCTTCTCTACAGGGGGCAATGGAAACACCATATATTTT.

V and J are TRBV30 and TRBJ2-3, with 8 bases fitting TRBD1. V lost 3 bases, J lost 2 bases, and 4 bases stayed unmatched. The length of the CDR3 is 14 residues. Germline V gives CDR1 GTSNPN, CDR2 SVGIG (reference sequence). CDR3 sequence reads: CAWSAGQVTDTQYF. The CDR3 nucleotides read TGTGCCTGGAGCGCGGGACAGGTCACAGATACGCAGTATTTT.

This chain joins TRBV18 and TRBJ2-7; D is possibly TRBD1 (6 bases). Germline V gene data show CDR1 as KGHSH and CDR2 as LQKENI. V lost 3 bases and J lost 3, with 15 bases in between. This CDR3 spans 15 amino acids. CDR3 bases: TGTGCCAGCTCACCGGGACAAAAACAAGGCTACGAGCAGTACTTC. Its translation is CASSPGQKQGYEQYF.

V gene TRBV6-5 combines with J gene TRBJ1-1; D may be TRBD1 (6 bases). The germline V gene has CDR1 MNHEY and CDR2 SVGAGI. The CDR3 extends over 14 amino acids. V was clipped by 10 bases and J by 2 bases, with 17 bases between them. The CDR3 DNA reads as TGTGCCACCCTCCCACAGGGATCTAACACTGAAGCTTTCTTT. Its translation is CATLPQGSNTEAFF.

The chain carries TRBV30 and TRBJ2-7, with D tentatively TRBD2 (5 bases). V lost 0 bases and J 4 bases, leaving 10 bases between the germline ends. This CDR3 is 13 amino acids long. Per the germline V gene, CDR1 is GTSNPN and CDR2 is SVGIG (reference sequence). The CDR3 here is CAWSVDYSYEQYF. The DNA for the CDR3 is TGTGCCTGGAGTGTAGACTACTCATACGAGCAGTACTTC.

The chain combines TRBV27 with TRBJ1-1; 7 bases are shared with TRBD1. The ends lost 2 bases at V and 0 bases at J; junction bases unmatched: 9. The V gene's germline CDR1 is MNHEY and CDR2 SMNVEV (reference sequence). The CDR3 runs to 17 residues. The CDR3 reads CASSLDGPRGVNTEAFF. In DNA, the CDR3 is TGTGCCAGCAGTTTAGATGGGCCCAGGGGGGTGAACACTGAAGCTTTCTTT.

This clone has more than one count but fewer than ten. The J gene is TRBJ1-1, the V gene TRBV29-1; TRBD1 matches at 8 bases. CDR1 and CDR2 from the germline V gene are SQVTM and ANQGSEA. The CDR3 runs to 11 residues. Trimming cost V 7 bases and J 5 bases; bases outside gene matches: 3. CDR3 DNA: TGCAGCGCCGACAGGGGTACTGAAGCTTTCTTT. Residues: CSADRGTEAFF.

This rearrangement joins TRBV5-4 to TRBJ1-1, with 7 bases that match TRBD1. This CDR3 has 14 amino acids. The germline CDR1 and CDR2 sequences are SGHNT and YYREEE (reference sequence). The V gene end was trimmed by 4 bases and the J gene end by 11 bases; junction bases not matched to a gene: 14. The CDR3 reads CASSPGDRDRSAFF. CDR3 nucleotide sequence: TGTGCCAGCAGCCCGGGCGACAGGGATCGGAGTGCTTTCTTT.

The chain employs TRBV6-2 or TRBV6-3 and TRBJ1-1; 9 positions agree with TRBD1. CDR3 length: 14 amino acids. V dropped 7 bases and J dropped 4; count of bases not matched to a gene: 7. Germline-derived CDR1 and CDR2 are MNHEY and SVGEGT. In DNA form, the CDR3 reads TGTGCCAGCACCCCACAGGGGGCGGGCACTGAAGCTTTCTTT. Its protein product is CASTPQGAGTEAFF.

This chain joins TRBV28 and TRBJ1-3; tentatively, D is TRBD1 (5 bases). Germline-derived CDR1 and CDR2 are MDHEN and SYDVKM. V was pared by 6 bases and J by 7 bases, with 10 bases between. The CDR3 extends over 12 amino acids. The CDR3 bases are TGTGCCAGCAGGGCAGGGAGGAACACCATATATTTT. Its protein product is CASRAGRNTIYF.

The V and J genes are TRBV5-4 and TRBJ1-2, with a weak D call TRBD1 (5 bases). Germline V gene sequence: CDR1 SGHNT, CDR2 YYREEE (reference sequence). V shed 0 bases and J shed 2 bases, with 8 bases lying between them. This CDR3 region has 14 residues. CDR3 residues: CASSLDQGNYGYTF. CDR3 coding DNA: TGTGCCAGCAGCTTGGATCAGGGAAACTATGGCTACACCTTC.

The genes are TRBV7-9 and TRBJ2-1, with 8 bases aligning to TRBD1. This CDR3 spans 15 amino acids. Per germline, CDR1 SEHNR and CDR2 FQNEAQ (reference sequence). J gave up 7 bases and V 5 bases, and 10 bases lay outside the gene matches. CDR3 protein: CASSLRQGLGNEQFF. Written as DNA, the CDR3 is TGTGCCAGCAGCCTGCGACAGGGGTTAGGTAATGAGCAGTTCTTC.

The rearrangement uses TRBV5-5 and TRBJ2-2; D is unresolved. The V gene's germline CDR1 is SGHKS and CDR2 YYEKEE (reference sequence). The CDR3 runs 16 residues. V was cut by 0 bases and J by 6 bases, with 15 bases left in between. The chain's CDR3 is CASSLGIAVVAGELFF. In DNA, the CDR3 is TGTGCCAGCAGCTTGGGAATAGCAGTGGTCGCCGGGGAGCTGTTTTTT.

The V call is TRBV25-1, the J call TRBJ2-5; 7 nucleotides agree with TRBD2. V dropped 5 bases and J dropped 1; count of bases not matched to a gene: 16. The V gene's germline CDR1 is MGHDK and CDR2 SYGVNS. This CDR3 has 18 residues. DNA for the CDR3: TGTGCCAGCAGTCCCCGGGCTGGAGGGCTAGCGGTCCAAGAGACCCAGTACTTC. Translating it yields CASSPRAGGLAVQETQYF.